The clone carrying this T cell receptor beta chain came up a few times. The ends were cut back, 5 bases at V and 1 base at J, with 8 bases in the middle. The CDR3 covers 14 residues. CDR1 and CDR2 from the germline V gene are SNHLY and FYNNEI. The sample originates from a study of patients and donors after allogeneic stem cell transplantation. TCRdb used MiXCR to reprocess the RT-PCR reads, holding one entry per CDR3 protein. The sample yields about 960,000 distinct CDR3 sequences, approximately 19% seen once. The material sequenced was blood, either unsorted or a sorted T cell fraction (not recorded which). V and J are TRBV2 and TRBJ2-2; no clear D gene. This TCR was recovered from a human donor who was either an allogeneic HSCT recipient or a stem cell or donor lymphocyte infusion donor (not recorded which). It is not recorded whose cells these are; they may come from a transplant donor. This CDR3 reads CASSPFGNTGELFF. For the CDR3, the DNA is TGTGCCAGCAGTCCCTTCGGGAACACCGGGGAGCTGTTTTTT.